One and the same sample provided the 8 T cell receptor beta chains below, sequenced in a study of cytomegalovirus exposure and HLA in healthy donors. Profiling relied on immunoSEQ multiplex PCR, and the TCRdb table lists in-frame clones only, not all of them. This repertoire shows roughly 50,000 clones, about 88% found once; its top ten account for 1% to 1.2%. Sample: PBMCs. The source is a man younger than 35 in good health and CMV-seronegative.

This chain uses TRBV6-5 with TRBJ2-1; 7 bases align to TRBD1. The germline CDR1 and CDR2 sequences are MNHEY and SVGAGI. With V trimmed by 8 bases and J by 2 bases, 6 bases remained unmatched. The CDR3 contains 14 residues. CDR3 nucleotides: TGTGCCAGCCAAGACAGGGTAACCTACAATGAGCAGTTCTTC. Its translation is CASQDRVTYNEQFF.

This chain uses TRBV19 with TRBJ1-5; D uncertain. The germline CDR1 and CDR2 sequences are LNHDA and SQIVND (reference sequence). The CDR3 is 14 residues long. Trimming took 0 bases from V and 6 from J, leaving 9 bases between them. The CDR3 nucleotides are TGTGCCAGTAGTATAGATAGGAGGGCTCAGCCCCAGCATTTT. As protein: CASSIDRRAQPQHF.

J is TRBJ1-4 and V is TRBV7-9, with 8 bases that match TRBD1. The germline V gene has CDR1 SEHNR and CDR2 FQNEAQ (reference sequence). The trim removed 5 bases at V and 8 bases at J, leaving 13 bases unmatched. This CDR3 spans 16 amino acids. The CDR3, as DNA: TGTGCCAGCAGCATACCCCAGGGGGCGCCGGGAGAAAAACTGTTTTTT. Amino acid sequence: CASSIPQGAPGEKLFF. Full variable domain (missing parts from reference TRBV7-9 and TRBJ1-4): DTGVSQNPRHKITKRGQNVTFRCDPISEHNRLYWYRQTLGQGPEFLTYFQNEAQLEKSRLLSDRFSAERPKGSFSTLEIQRTEQGDSAMYLCASSIPQGAPGEKLFFGSGTQLSVL.

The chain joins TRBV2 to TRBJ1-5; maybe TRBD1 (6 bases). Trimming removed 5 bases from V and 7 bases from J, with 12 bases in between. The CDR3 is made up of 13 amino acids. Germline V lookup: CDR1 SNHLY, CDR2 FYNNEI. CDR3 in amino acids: CASSLGGGQPQHF. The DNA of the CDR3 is TGTGCCAGCAGTTTAGGGGGGGGACAGCCCCAGCATTTT.

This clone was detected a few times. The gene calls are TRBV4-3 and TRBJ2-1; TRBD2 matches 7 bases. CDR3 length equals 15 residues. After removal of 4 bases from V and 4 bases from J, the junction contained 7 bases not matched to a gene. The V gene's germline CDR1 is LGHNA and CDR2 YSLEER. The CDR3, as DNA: TGCGCCAGCAGCCTGGAGCGGGAATCATACAATGAGCAGTTCTTC. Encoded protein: CASSLERESYNEQFF.

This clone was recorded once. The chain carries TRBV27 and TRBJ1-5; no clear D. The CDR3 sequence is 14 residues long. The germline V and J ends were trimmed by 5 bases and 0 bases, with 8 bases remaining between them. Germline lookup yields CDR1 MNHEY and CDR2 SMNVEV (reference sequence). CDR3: CASSPLYSNQPQHF. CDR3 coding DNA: TGTGCCAGCAGTCCCCTCTATAGCAATCAGCCCCAGCATTTT.

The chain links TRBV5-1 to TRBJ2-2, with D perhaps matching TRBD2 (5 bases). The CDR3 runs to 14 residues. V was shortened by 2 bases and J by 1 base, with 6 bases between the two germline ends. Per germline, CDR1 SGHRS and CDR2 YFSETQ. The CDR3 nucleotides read TGCGCCAGCAGCTTCGAGGGGAACACCGGGGAGCTGTTTTTT. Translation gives CASSFEGNTGELFF.

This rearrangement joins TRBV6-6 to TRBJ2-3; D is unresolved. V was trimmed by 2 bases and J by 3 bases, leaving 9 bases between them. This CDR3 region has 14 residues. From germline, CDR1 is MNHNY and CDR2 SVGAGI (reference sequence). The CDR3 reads CASSYGPGTDTQYF. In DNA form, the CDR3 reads TGTGCCAGCAGTTACGGTCCAGGTACAGATACGCAGTATTTT.